This T cell receptor beta chain derives from a study of tumor and adjacent non-tumor tissue in lung cancer. Study-level background: Patients comprised 12 adenocarcinoma, 2 squamous cell carcinoma and 1 small cell lung cancer. Regarding the study as a whole: Higher tumor TCR diversity was associated with shorter survival. In normal lung, the top 100 clones were significantly more dominant than in tumor.

Germline V gene data show CDR1 as SGHAT and CDR2 as FQNNGV. The length of the CDR3 is 15 residues. A modified ARM-PCR protocol with three rounds of nested PCR amplified TCRbeta. From the multiplex PCR reads, TCRdb called clonotypes with MiXCR, one entry per CDR3 protein. This sample yields tens of thousands of distinct CDR3 sequences, of which around 77% are seen a single time; under 9.5% belongs to the top ten. Details on this clonotype: Its target is unknown. A much larger clone is a single base away; this may be a read error.

No cell sorting was done before RNA was extracted from the tissue. The chain is built from TRBV11-2 and TRBJ2-7; the D is unclear. The material sequenced was lung tumor tissue. The TCR sequence derives from a woman aged 40 to 50 with non-small cell lung cancer. CDR3 sequence (DNA): TGTGTCAGCAGCTTAGGTGGGCTCTTCACCTACGAGCAGTACTTC. Translation: CVSSLGGLFTYEQYF.